The 32 T cell receptor beta chains below come from one sample, sequenced in a study of OX40 agonist ivuxolimab in advanced cancers. TCRdb's table, derived via immunoSEQ multiplex PCR, lists solely in-frame clones and lacks some. This table has 60,000 to 65,000 clones, around nine tenths appearing once. The material was CD4+ or CD8+ T cells sorted from blood, obtained in a trial of the OX40 agonist ivuxolimab. Receptor source: an adult with an advanced solid tumor such as melanoma, head and neck, liver or kidney cancer.

In its sample, this clone ranks as medium-sized. The chain combines TRBV12-5 with TRBJ2-1, with D maybe TRBD2 (7 bases). The V end was cut by 1 base, the J end by 9 bases, with 16 bases between. The CDR3 has 15 residues. CDR1 and CDR2 from the germline V gene are LGHNT and FRNRAP. The CDR3: CASGLDGGPFGEQFF. In DNA, the CDR3 is TGTGCTAGTGGTTTGGACGGGGGGCCGTTTGGTGAGCAGTTCTTC. Supplemented by reference TRBV12-5 and TRBJ2-1, the full variable domain reads DARVTQTPRHKVTEMGQEVTMRCQPILGHNTVFWYRQTMMQGLELLAYFRNRAPLDDSGMPKDRFSAEMPDATLATLKIQPSEPRDSAVYFCASGLDGGPFGEQFFGPGTRLTVL.

This chain uses TRBV11-2 with TRBJ2-2; D is unresolved. Per the germline V gene, CDR1 is SGHAT and CDR2 is FQNNGV. The CDR3 extends over 17 amino acids. Trimming shortened V by 5 bases and J by 0 bases, and 16 bases separated the two germline ends. The CDR3 DNA is TGTGCCAGCAGCCTGGCACCGAGCTTACCGAACACCGGGGAGCTGTTTTTT. Translating it yields CASSLAPSLPNTGELFF.

This clone was seen just once. The chain has TRBV29-1 and TRBJ2-2, with 9 positions matching TRBD1. Germline assignment: CDR1 SQVTM and CDR2 ANQGSEA. The CDR3 is 15 residues long. Losses at the gene ends were 5 bases for V and 6 bases for J; bases not matched to a gene: 10. The CDR3 loop is CSVWGQGFPPGELFF. Here the CDR3 DNA reads TGCAGCGTTTGGGGACAGGGTTTTCCCCCCGGGGAGCTGTTTTTT.

The CDR3: CASSNYNEQFF. The CDR3 coding sequence is TGTGCCAGTAGTAACTACAATGAGCAGTTCTTC. The chain carries TRBV19 and TRBJ2-1; D is unclear. V lost 4 bases to trimming and J lost 3 bases, with 1 base between them. The CDR3 is 11 amino acids. Germline CDR1 reads LNHDA; CDR2 reads SQIVND (reference sequence).

In DNA, the CDR3 is TGTGCCAGCAGTTCCTGGGGTAGCAACACTGAAGCTTTCTTT. Protein product: CASSSWGSNTEAFF. V gene TRBV27 combines with J gene TRBJ1-1; D is unclear. The V end was cut by 4 bases, the J end by 2 bases, with 11 bases between. This CDR3 spans 14 amino acids. Germline V gene sequence: CDR1 MNHEY, CDR2 SMNVEV (reference sequence).

This chain links TRBV18 with TRBJ2-1, with unresolved D. With 6 bases removed from V and 6 bases from J, the gap between germline ends came to 21 bases. The germline V gene encodes CDR1 KGHSH and CDR2 LQKENI. This CDR3 contains 16 residues. The CDR3 bases are TGTGCCAGCTCCCGTTTAGGGTCCGACCTCTCCAATGAGCAGTTCTTC. Its protein product is CASSRLGSDLSNEQFF.

The chain recombines TRBV27 with TRBJ2-7; 15 bases map to TRBD2. This CDR3 spans 17 amino acids. The germline gives CDR1 MNHEY, CDR2 SMNVEV (reference sequence). The ends lost 6 bases at V and 2 bases at J; junction bases unmatched: 8. The chain's CDR3 is CASRLGLAGGFAYEQYF. DNA of the CDR3: TGTGCCAGCAGACTAGGACTAGCGGGAGGGTTCGCCTACGAGCAGTACTTC.

The chain uses TRBV5-4 and TRBJ2-1; weak D call: TRBD1 (6 bases). The CDR3 loop spans 15 amino acids. Germline CDR1 reads SGHNT; CDR2 reads YYREEE (reference sequence). V was clipped by 5 bases and J by 1 base, with 13 bases between them. In nucleotides, the CDR3 is TGTGCCAGCAGTGTGGACAGCCGTTCCTACAATGAGCAGTTCTTC. Protein sequence: CASSVDSRSYNEQFF.

The chain is built from TRBV6-5 and TRBJ1-1, with D maybe TRBD1 (5 bases). The CDR3 has 15 residues. V was pared by 5 bases and J by 3 bases, with 16 bases between. CDR1 is MNHEY, CDR2 SVGAGI, per germline. The CDR3 spells CASSLRDYWDTEAFF. The CDR3 DNA follows: TGTGCCAGCAGTCTCCGGGACTACTGGGACACTGAAGCTTTCTTT.

The chain combines TRBV28 with TRBJ1-4; D call uncertain. The CDR3 is made up of 14 amino acids. The ends were cut back, 3 bases at V and 7 bases at J, with 12 bases in the middle. Germline V lookup: CDR1 MDHEN, CDR2 SYDVKM. Here the CDR3 reads CASSLSLGSEKLFF. For the CDR3, the DNA is TGTGCCAGCAGTTTGTCTCTAGGGAGTGAAAAACTGTTTTTT. The entire variable domain, with the rest obtained from reference TRBV28 and TRBJ1-4, is as follows: DVKVTQSSRYLVKRTGEKVFLECVQDMDHENMFWYRQDPGLGLRLIYFSYDVKMKEKGDIPEGYSVSREKKERFSLILESASTNQTSMYLCASSLSLGSEKLFFGSGTQLSVL.

This rearrangement joins TRBV19 to TRBJ2-5, with 7 nucleotides matching TRBD1. The length of the CDR3 is 14 residues. J lost 3 bases, V lost 5 bases, and 6 bases had no gene match. Germline CDR1 and CDR2: LNHDA and SQIVND (reference sequence). The DNA of the CDR3 is TGTGCCAGTAGTTCCTGGCAGGGGGAAGAGACCCAGTACTTC. As protein: CASSSWQGEETQYF.

The chain links TRBV4-1 to TRBJ2-1; 10 nucleotides match TRBD2. Germline V gives CDR1 MGHRA, CDR2 YSYEKL. Trimming at V came to 1 base and at J to 4 bases, leaving 7 bases not matched to a gene. The CDR3 has 17 residues. The CDR3 region is CASSQGSGTSVYNEQFF. CDR3 coding DNA: TGCGCCAGCAGCCAAGGCAGCGGGACTAGCGTTTACAATGAGCAGTTCTTC.

The rearrangement joins TRBV5-5 to TRBJ2-1; 11 bases are a match to TRBD1. Trimming at V came to 5 bases and at J to 10 bases, leaving 11 bases not matched to a gene. The CDR3 extends over 15 amino acids. Germline assignment: CDR1 SGHKS and CDR2 YYEKEE (reference sequence). CDR3 bases: TGTGCCAGCAGATCGCCGGGACAGGGGGAGGGCGAGCAGTTCTTC. It codes for CASRSPGQGEGEQFF.

The J gene is TRBJ2-5, the V gene TRBV28; 11 bases are shared with TRBD1. The J call may be mistaken, given a closer DNA end match to TRBJ2-7. Germline loops: CDR1 MDHEN, CDR2 SYDVKM. The CDR3 sequence is 15 residues long. CDR3 sequence (DNA): TGTGCCAGCAGTTTAAGGACAGGGGGCCCCTACGAGCAGTACTTC. Its translation: CASSLRTGGPYEQYF.

This clone occurred once. CDR3 sequence: CASSLATPGTGVYEQYF. The CDR3 DNA follows: TGTGCCAGCAGTTTAGCAACTCCCGGGACAGGGGTCTACGAGCAGTACTTC. J is TRBJ2-7 and V is TRBV27; 10 nucleotides agree with TRBD1. CDR3 size: 17 residues. The J segment lost 3 bases and the V segment lost 2 bases, leaving 10 bases of the junction unmatched. The germline gives CDR1 MNHEY, CDR2 SMNVEV (reference sequence).

Regarding this clone: Other DNA sequences of this sample code for an identical CDR3. The chain combines TRBV11-3 with TRBJ2-3; 9 bases are a match to TRBD2. This CDR3 contains 15 residues. The junction had 3 bases not matched to a gene; V was cut back by 5 bases and J by 0 bases. Germline CDR1 reads SGHNT; CDR2 reads YENEEA. CDR3 nucleotide sequence: TGTGCCAGCAGCCTAACTAGCGGGAGCACAGATACGCAGTATTTT. Translation: CASSLTSGSTDTQYF.

This sequence joins TRBV27 and TRBJ2-1, with D possibly TRBD1 on 6 matching bases. Trimming removed 5 bases at V and 0 bases at J, with 11 bases between. The germline gives CDR1 MNHEY, CDR2 SMNVEV (reference sequence). The CDR3 runs 15 residues. The CDR3 coding sequence is TGTGCCAGCAGTCTTCAGGGGAGCTCCTACAATGAGCAGTTCTTC. This codes for CASSLQGSSYNEQFF.

V gene TRBV27 combines with J gene TRBJ2-7; the D is unclear. CDR3 size: 14 residues. The germline V gene has CDR1 MNHEY and CDR2 SMNVEV (reference sequence). V was shortened by 3 bases and J by 2 bases, with 11 bases between the two germline ends. CDR3 DNA sequence: TGTGCCAGCAGTTTTGGGTACAGTACCTACGAGCAGTACTTC. It translates to CASSFGYSTYEQYF.

The V gene is TRBV11-2, the J gene TRBJ1-2; tentative D call: TRBD1 (5 bases). Germline values: CDR1 SGHAT, CDR2 FQNNGV. V was clipped by 0 bases and J by 6 bases, with 14 bases between them. The CDR3 consists of 15 residues. The CDR3 sequence is CASSLDGGGVDGYTF. CDR3 bases: TGTGCCAGCAGCTTAGATGGGGGAGGGGTGGATGGCTACACCTTC. Together with reference TRBV11-2 and TRBJ1-2, the CDR3 gives the full variable domain: EAGVAQSPRYKIIEKRQSVAFWCNPISGHATLYWYQQILGQGPKLLIQFQNNGVVDDSQLPKDRFSAERLKGVDSTLKIQPAKLEDSAVYLCASSLDGGGVDGYTFGSGTRLTVV.

The chain combines TRBV5-6 with TRBJ2-7; 11 nucleotides align to TRBD2. Germline CDR1 and CDR2: SGHDT and YYEEEE. After removal of 0 bases from V and 0 bases from J, the junction contained 5 bases not matched to a gene. The CDR3 spans 17 residues. In DNA, the CDR3 is TGTGCCAGCAGCTTGGCGGCTAGCGGGAGGAGCTCCTACGAGCAGTACTTC. Its translation: CASSLAASGRSSYEQYF.

Only a few counts were recorded for this clone. The chain links TRBV7-9 to TRBJ2-7; 10 bases align to TRBD1. The CDR3 has 16 residues. V dropped 5 bases and J dropped 3; count of bases not matched to a gene: 10. Per the germline V gene, CDR1 is SEHNR and CDR2 is FQNEAQ (reference sequence). CDR3 DNA sequence: TGTGCCAGCAGCCACCAAGTATGGGACAGGGGCTACGAGCAGTACTTC. It translates to CASSHQVWDRGYEQYF.

The rearrangement uses TRBV9 and TRBJ2-7; 7 bases are a match to TRBD2. J was trimmed by 6 bases and V by 0 bases; bases with no gene match: 0. The CDR3 runs to 12 residues. Germline assignment: CDR1 SGDLS and CDR2 YYNGEE. CDR3 in amino acids: CASSVGGSEQYF. The CDR3, as DNA: TGTGCCAGCAGCGTAGGCGGGAGCGAGCAGTACTTC.

V and J are TRBV30 and TRBJ2-7; D not resolved. CDR1 GTSNPN and CDR2 SVGIG come from the germline V gene (reference sequence). V was trimmed by 3 bases and J by 2 bases, leaving 11 bases between them. The CDR3 spans 13 residues. CDR3 coding DNA: TGTGCCTGGAGACAGACCCTCACCTACGAGCAGTACTTC. Protein product: CAWRQTLTYEQYF.

J is TRBJ1-4 and V is TRBV7-9; D unresolved. Germline CDR1 SEHNR, CDR2 FQNEAQ (reference sequence). Trimming cost V 0 bases and J 2 bases, with 4 bases left between them. The CDR3 sequence is 14 residues long. The CDR3 loop is CASSLASTNEKLFF. In DNA form, the CDR3 reads TGTGCCAGCAGCTTAGCGTCTACTAATGAAAAACTGTTTTTT. Full variable domain (outside the CDR3, taken from reference TRBV7-9 and TRBJ1-4): DTGVSQNPRHKITKRGQNVTFRCDPISEHNRLYWYRQTLGQGPEFLTYFQNEAQLEKSRLLSDRFSAERPKGSFSTLEIQRTEQGDSAMYLCASSLASTNEKLFFGSGTQLSVL.

The chain carries TRBV6-5 and TRBJ2-7, with D perhaps TRBD2 (5 bases). Trimming pared 0 bases from V and 5 bases from J, leaving 11 bases between. This CDR3 is built from 14 residues. Germline assignment: CDR1 MNHEY and CDR2 SVGAGI. CDR3 nucleotide sequence: TGTGCCAGCAGTTACTCGAGGGCAACAGACGAGCAGTACTTC. It yields the protein CASSYSRATDEQYF.

The rearrangement joins TRBV10-2 to TRBJ1-5; D unclear. Per the germline V gene, CDR1 is WSHSY and CDR2 is SAAADI. Trimming pared 2 bases from V and 5 bases from J, leaving 7 bases between. This CDR3 spans 13 amino acids. Here the CDR3 reads CASSEAIHQPQHF. CDR3 sequence (DNA): TGCGCCAGCAGTGAGGCCATCCATCAGCCCCAGCATTTT.

This clone was observed a handful of times. The chain uses TRBV4-2 and TRBJ2-3; no firm D call. Trimming shortened V by 4 bases and J by 4 bases, and 12 bases separated the two germline ends. This CDR3 has 14 residues. From germline, CDR1 is LGHNA and CDR2 YNFKEQ. CDR3 DNA sequence: TGTGCCAGCAGCCTAAAACCTCTCCCAGATACGCAGTATTTT. As protein: CASSLKPLPDTQYF.

This chain links TRBV9 with TRBJ1-1; D may be TRBD1 (5 bases). Trimming removed 0 bases from V and 2 bases from J, with 8 bases in between. Germline V CDR1 and CDR2: SGDLS, YYNGEE. The CDR3 length is 14 residues. For the CDR3, the DNA is TGTGCCAGCAGCGTAGTCGACAGAAACACTGAAGCTTTCTTT. It translates to CASSVVDRNTEAFF.

Comments on this clone: Other DNA sequences in this specimen translate into the identical CDR3. The V gene is TRBV5-5, the J gene TRBJ1-5, with D possibly being TRBD1 (5 bases). Germline CDR1 reads SGHKS; CDR2 reads YYEKEE (reference sequence). CDR3 size: 15 residues. V was shortened by 0 bases and J by 0 bases, with 7 bases between the two germline ends. This CDR3 reads CASSLEGYSNQPQHF. In DNA form, the CDR3 reads TGTGCCAGCAGCTTGGAGGGGTATAGCAATCAGCCCCAGCATTTT.

The chain uses TRBV14 and TRBJ1-2; D is ambiguous. V was pared by 1 base and J by 0 bases, with 15 bases between. CDR3 length equals 17 residues. Germline V CDR1 and CDR2: SGHDN, FVKESK. As DNA, the CDR3 is TGTGCCAGCAGCCAAGTGGGATTGGGAGAGCCTAACTATGGCTACACCTTC. Protein: CASSQVGLGEPNYGYTF.

This rearrangement joins TRBV6-5 to TRBJ2-7; tentatively, D is TRBD1 or TRBD2 (5 bases each). The germline gives CDR1 MNHEY, CDR2 SVGAGI. V was trimmed by 4 bases and J by 7 bases, leaving 14 bases between them. The CDR3 is 13 amino acids. CDR3 in DNA: TGTGCCAGCAGTTCTACGGGACCTCGTGAGCAGTACTTC. Translated: CASSSTGPREQYF.

Only a few counts were recorded for this clone. This chain uses TRBV28 with TRBJ1-3; 9 nucleotides agree with TRBD1. Germline CDR1 and CDR2: MDHEN and SYDVKM. The V gene end was trimmed by 0 bases and the J gene end by 7 bases; junction bases not matched to a gene: 7. This CDR3 is 16 amino acids long. This CDR3 is CASSLWGTGLLNTIYF. The CDR3 DNA follows: TGTGCCAGCAGTTTATGGGGGACAGGGTTGCTCAACACCATATATTTT.